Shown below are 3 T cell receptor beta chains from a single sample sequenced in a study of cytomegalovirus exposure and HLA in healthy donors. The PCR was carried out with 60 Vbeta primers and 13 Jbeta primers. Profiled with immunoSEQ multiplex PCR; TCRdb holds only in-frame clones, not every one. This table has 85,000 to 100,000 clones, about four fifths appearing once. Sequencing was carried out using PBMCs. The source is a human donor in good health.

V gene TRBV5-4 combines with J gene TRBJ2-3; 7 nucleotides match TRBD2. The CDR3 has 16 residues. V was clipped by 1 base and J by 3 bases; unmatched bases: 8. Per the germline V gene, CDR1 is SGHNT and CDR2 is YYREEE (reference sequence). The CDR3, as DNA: TGTGCCAGCAGCTTGCCCCCTAGCGGTATGACAGATACGCAGTATTTT. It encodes CASSLPPSGMTDTQYF.

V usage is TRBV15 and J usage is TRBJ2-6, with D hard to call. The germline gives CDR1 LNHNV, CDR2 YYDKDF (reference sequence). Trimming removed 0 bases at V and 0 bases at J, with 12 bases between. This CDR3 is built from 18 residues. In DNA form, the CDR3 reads TGTGCCACCAGCAGAGATCAGCTTGGGCCCTCTGGGGCCAACGTCCTGACTTTC. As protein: CATSRDQLGPSGANVLTF.

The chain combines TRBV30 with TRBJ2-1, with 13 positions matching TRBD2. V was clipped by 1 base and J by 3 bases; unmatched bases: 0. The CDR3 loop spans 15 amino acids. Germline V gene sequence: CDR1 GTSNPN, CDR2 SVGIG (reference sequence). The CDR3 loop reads CAWSGLAGGYNEQFF. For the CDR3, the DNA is TGTGCCTGGAGTGGACTAGCGGGAGGCTACAATGAGCAGTTCTTC.